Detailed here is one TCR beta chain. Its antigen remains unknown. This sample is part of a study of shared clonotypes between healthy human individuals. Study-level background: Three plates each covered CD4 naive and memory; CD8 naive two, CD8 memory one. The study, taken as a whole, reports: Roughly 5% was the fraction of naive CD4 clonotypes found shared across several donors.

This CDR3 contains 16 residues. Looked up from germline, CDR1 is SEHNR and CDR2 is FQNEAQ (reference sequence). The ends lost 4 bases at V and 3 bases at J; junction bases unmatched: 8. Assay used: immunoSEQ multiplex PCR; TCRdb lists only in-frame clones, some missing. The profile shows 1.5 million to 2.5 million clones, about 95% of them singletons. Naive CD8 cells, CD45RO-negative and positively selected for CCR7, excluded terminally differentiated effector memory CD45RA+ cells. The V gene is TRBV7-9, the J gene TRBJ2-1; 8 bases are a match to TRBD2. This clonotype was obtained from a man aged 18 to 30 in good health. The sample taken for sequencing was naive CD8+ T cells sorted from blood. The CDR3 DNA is TGTGCCAGCAGCTCTCTACTAGCGGTCGACTACAATGAGCAGTTCTTC. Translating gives CASSSLLAVDYNEQFF.